These 10 T cell receptor beta chains came from one sample sequenced in a study of blood T cell repertoires in COVID-19. The assay was immunoSEQ multiplex PCR, and TCRdb's table has in-frame clones only and misses some. This table holds about 130,000 clones, approximately 86% found once. Specimen: peripheral blood. These receptors all come from a woman in her forties or fifties who had recovered from COVID-19.

The chain is built from TRBV24-1 and TRBJ2-1, with TRBD1 identical over 7 bases. Germline assignment: CDR1 KGHDR and CDR2 SFDVKD. The CDR3 consists of 15 residues. After removal of 2 bases from V and 6 bases from J, the junction contained 6 bases not matched to a gene. The CDR3 bases are TGTGCCACCAGTGATTCGACAGGGAGAGGCAATGAGCAGTTCTTC. Translated: CATSDSTGRGNEQFF.

This clone was seen only once. The CDR3 bases are TGTGCCAGTATGAAGGAGGCGAAGGATTCACCCCTCCACTTT. Translating gives CASMKEAKDSPLHF. This rearrangement joins TRBV19 to TRBJ1-6; D unclear. The ends were cut back, 7 bases at V and 8 bases at J, with 15 bases in the middle. The CDR3 has 14 amino acids. Germline V lookup: CDR1 LNHDA, CDR2 SQIVND (reference sequence).

The V call is TRBV7-9, the J call TRBJ1-3; a possible D gene is TRBD1 (6 bases). V gave up 5 bases and J gave up 4 bases, with 15 bases separating them. CDR1 SEHNR and CDR2 FQNEAQ come from the germline V gene (reference sequence). The CDR3 loop spans 15 amino acids. DNA of the CDR3: TGTGCCAGCAGCCCCGAGGGGGTTCGGGGAAACACCATATATTTT. Encoded protein: CASSPEGVRGNTIYF.

This chain uses TRBV28 with TRBJ1-1; D not resolved. V dropped 1 base and J dropped 3 bases, with 9 bases sitting between them. CDR3 length: 14 residues. CDR1 is MDHEN and CDR2 is SYDVKM in the germline V gene. CDR3 sequence: CASSLSGKYTEAFF. The CDR3 DNA is TGTGCCAGCAGTTTATCAGGAAAATACACTGAAGCTTTCTTT.

This clone was detected only a few times. V gene TRBV2 combines with J gene TRBJ2-7; 7 bases are shared with TRBD2. CDR3 length: 13 amino acids. The germline gives CDR1 SNHLY, CDR2 FYNNEI. V trimming: 7 bases; J trimming: 0 bases; junction bases outside the gene matches: 3. CDR3 sequence: CASTSGGSYEQYF. In DNA form, the CDR3 reads TGTGCCAGCACGTCGGGAGGCTCCTACGAGCAGTACTTC.

The chain couples TRBV18 to TRBJ2-1; D may be TRBD2 (5 bases). The CDR3 has 12 amino acids. Trimming took 5 bases from V and 6 from J, leaving 8 bases between them. From germline, CDR1 is KGHSH and CDR2 LQKENI. The CDR3 region is CASSTTSNEQFF. CDR3 sequence (DNA): TGTGCCAGCTCAACTACTAGCAATGAGCAGTTCTTC.

The V gene is TRBV18, the J gene TRBJ2-7, with D unclear. Germline CDR1 reads KGHSH; CDR2 reads LQKENI. The V and J ends lost 3 bases and 3 bases respectively, with 12 bases between them. This CDR3 contains 14 residues. In DNA, the CDR3 is TGTGCCAGCTCACCTCTAGGATCGGACTACGAGCAGTACTTC. The encoded protein is CASSPLGSDYEQYF.

The chain has TRBV2 and TRBJ2-2; 7 bases align to TRBD1. Trimming took 6 bases from V and 8 from J; bases not matched to a gene: 9. This CDR3 region has 14 residues. Germline V gene sequence: CDR1 SNHLY, CDR2 FYNNEI. The CDR3 sequence is CASRADRMGGELFF. The CDR3 region has the DNA TGTGCCAGCAGGGCGGACAGGATGGGGGGGGAGCTGTTTTTT.

The chain joins TRBV23-1 to TRBJ1-5; 7 bases match TRBD1. TRBV23-1 is placed among ORFs of uncertain function. This CDR3 is 14 amino acids long. The V gene end was trimmed by 7 bases and the J gene end by 2 bases; junction bases not matched to a gene: 5. The CDR3 sequence: CASTAGQGNQPQHF. The CDR3 DNA sequence: TGCGCCAGCACGGCTGGACAGGGCAATCAGCCCCAGCATTTT.

V is TRBV5-1 and J is TRBJ1-2; 10 bases fit TRBD1. Germline trimming cut 6 bases from V and 8 bases from J; bases unmatched to any gene: 10. This CDR3 region has 14 residues. Looked up from germline, CDR1 is SGHRS and CDR2 is YFSETQ. The CDR3 coding sequence is TGCGCCAGCAACCCAACCGGGACAGGGGACGGCTACACCTTC. Its translation is CASNPTGTGDGYTF.